These T cell receptor beta chains were read from a single sample in a study of CD8+ T cells in alopecia areata. Method: immunoSEQ multiplex PCR; TCRdb's copy keeps in-frame clones and lacks some. Seen here are 150,000 or so clones, approximately 49% observed once, and the top ten hold roughly a sixth. Sequencing used CD8+ T cells sorted from blood, obtained at week 0. The receptors come from a human donor with alopecia areata. Both conserved end residues are part of each CDR3. The order of the fields is CDR3 DNA, CDR3 protein, D gene, V gene, clone size, CDR3 length, J gene. A D gene is named only where the DNA matches it firmly. Clone size appears in some rows only: once, few, many, or a class for an expanded clone.

TGTGCCAGTAGCCCGGCGGGATACGAGCAGTACTTC | CASSPAGYEQYF | NA | TRBV19 | few | 12 | TRBJ2-7
TGTGCCAGCAGTCGAGGGGTCCAGAGCACAGATACGCAGTATTTT | CASSRGVQSTDTQYF | NA | TRBV6-5 | few | 15 | TRBJ2-3
TGTGCCAGCACCCTGGGACAGTACACCTACAATGAGCAGTTCTTC | CASTLGQYTYNEQFF | TRBD1 | TRBV7-2 | few | 15 | TRBJ2-1
TGCGCCAGCAGCCTCAACACCGGGGAGCTGTTTTTT | CASSLNTGELFF | NA | TRBV4-1 | NA | 12 | TRBJ2-2
TGTGCCTGGAGTGTAAACGGAATCACTGAAGCTTTCTTT | CAWSVNGITEAFF | NA | TRBV30 | NA | 13 | TRBJ1-1
TGTGCCAGCAGTTTATCATGGGGGGACACTGAAGCTTTCTTT | CASSLSWGDTEAFF | NA | TRBV27 | NA | 14 | TRBJ1-1
TGTGCCAGCAGCCCCGGGGACAGGGATGGGGCCAACGTCCTGACTTTC | CASSPGDRDGANVLTF | TRBD1 | TRBV9 | NA | 16 | TRBJ2-6
TGTGCCAGCAGCCCATTCAAGACAGGGGAACCAGATACGCAGTATTTT | CASSPFKTGEPDTQYF | TRBD1 | TRBV14 | few | 16 | TRBJ2-3
TGTGCCAGCAGCCCTCCCGTGGAAGAGACCCAGTACTTC | CASSPPVEETQYF | NA | TRBV5-6 | NA | 13 | TRBJ2-5
TGTGCCAGCAGTGCACAGGGCCACGAGCAGTACTTC | CASSAQGHEQYF | NA | TRBV6-5 | NA | 12 | TRBJ2-7
TGTGCCAGCTCACCGACACCCAATACCTACGAGCAGTACTTC | CASSPTPNTYEQYF | NA | TRBV18 | NA | 14 | TRBJ2-7
TGTGCCAGCAGGACGATAGGGAGTTCTCAGCCCCAGCATTTT | CASRTIGSSQPQHF | NA | TRBV27 | NA | 14 | TRBJ1-5
TGTGCCAGCAGTCCCGGACTAGCGGGGTTCCAACAAGAGACCCAGTACTTC | CASSPGLAGFQQETQYF | TRBD2 | TRBV9 | NA | 17 | TRBJ2-5
TGTGCTAGTGGTTTGGTTTGGGCCGGGACAGGGCAATATTTT | CASGLVWAGTGQYF | TRBD1 | TRBV12-5 | NA | 14 | TRBJ2-3
TGTGCCAGCAGAAACAGCTATGGCTACACCTTC | CASRNSYGYTF | NA | TRBV6-5 | NA | 11 | TRBJ1-2
TGTGCCAGCACCGGGACTGGGGGAGAGACCCAGTACTTC | CASTGTGGETQYF | NA | TRBV6-5 | NA | 13 | TRBJ2-5
TGTGCCAGCACCCTAAGGCGGGGGTCTTACTACGAGCAGTACTTC | CASTLRRGSYYEQYF | TRBD2 | TRBV7-8 | NA | 15 | TRBJ2-7
TGCAGCGTTGAGGGAGGTAATTACGAGCAGTACTTC | CSVEGGNYEQYF | NA | TRBV29-1 | NA | 12 | TRBJ2-7
TGTGCCAGCAGTTTGACAGGGGGACCGGGGACCCAGTACTTC | CASSLTGGPGTQYF | TRBD1 | TRBV27 | few | 14 | TRBJ2-5
TGTGCCAGCATCGCCTGGGTGGATACGCAGTATTTT | CASIAWVDTQYF | NA | TRBV2 | NA | 12 | TRBJ2-3
TGCAGCGTTGAAGACCCCGGGACTAGCGGGGATCCCTTAGAGACCCAGTACTTC | CSVEDPGTSGDPLETQYF | TRBD2 | TRBV29-1 | few | 18 | TRBJ2-5
TGTGCCGAGGGGCAGGCGAGAGGGAATGAGCAGTTCTTC | CAEGQARGNEQFF | NA | TRBV2 | few | 13 | TRBJ2-1
TGTGCCAGCAGTTTACTCGCAGGGAGTATAGTAGAGACCCAGTACTTC | CASSLLAGSIVETQYF | NA | TRBV27 | NA | 16 | TRBJ2-5
TGTGCCTGGAGGCGAGGGACAGGGTTAAACGAGCAGTACTTC | CAWRRGTGLNEQYF | TRBD1 | TRBV30 | NA | 14 | TRBJ2-7